Following are 7 T cell receptor beta chains from one sample sequenced in a study of T cells after yellow fever vaccination. TCRdb independently ran MiXCR on the 5' RACE reads; one entry per CDR3 protein. The data show some 320,000 distinct CDR3 sequences, 8.5% to 9% seen once. Sequences were derived from PBMCs, sampled on the day of the first yellow fever vaccination. The receptor set was obtained from a man younger than 35 who received the YFV17D yellow fever vaccine.

This clonotype came up a few times. This chain uses TRBV7-9 with TRBJ1-2; D uncertain. The germline V and J ends were trimmed by 1 base and 5 bases, with 5 bases remaining between them. Germline V gives CDR1 SEHNR, CDR2 FQNEAQ (reference sequence). The length of the CDR3 is 12 residues. As DNA, the CDR3 is TGTGCCAGCAGCTTAGGGGCGTATGGCTACACCTTC. Translated, it gives CASSLGAYGYTF. Looking up the rest from reference TRBV7-9 and TRBJ1-2 gives the full variable domain: DTGVSQNPRHKITKRGQNVTFRCDPISEHNRLYWYRQTLGQGPEFLTYFQNEAQLEKSRLLSDRFSAERPKGSFSTLEIQRTEQGDSAMYLCASSLGAYGYTFGSGTRLTVV.

This clonotype has at least ten counts. The chain carries TRBV7-9 and TRBJ2-7; 10 bases align to TRBD2. CDR3 length: 15 amino acids. CDR1 and CDR2 (germline): SEHNR, FQNEAQ (reference sequence). V trimming: 5 bases; J trimming: 5 bases; junction bases outside the gene matches: 9. CDR3 DNA: TGTGCCAGCAGCAGGAGCGGGGGGGCCGGGAACGAGCAGTACGTC. As protein: CASSRSGGAGNEQYV.

This clonotype has at least ten counts. CDR3 amino acids: CATSSGPYTEAFF. Written as DNA, the CDR3 is TGTGCCACCAGCAGCGGACCTTACACTGAAGCTTTCTTT. The chain has TRBV15 and TRBJ1-1; no definite D call. Per the germline V gene, CDR1 is LNHNV and CDR2 is YYDKDF (reference sequence). V lost 3 bases and J 3 bases, leaving 8 bases between the germline ends. This CDR3 is built from 13 residues.

This chain links TRBV7-2 with TRBJ2-5; 12 bases are a match to TRBD2. V lost 5 bases and J lost 2; bases outside the gene matches: 6. This CDR3 is built from 16 residues. Germline CDR1 is SGHTA and CDR2 is FQGNSA. DNA for the CDR3: TGTGCCAGCAGCCCGGCTAGCGGGGGGGGACAAGAGACCCAGTACTTC. Its translation: CASSPASGGGQETQYF.

The chain joins TRBV6-5 to TRBJ1-1; 9 bases line up with TRBD1. CDR1 is MNHEY and CDR2 is SVGAGI in the germline V gene. The CDR3 runs to 15 residues. J gave up 5 bases and V 0 bases, and 4 bases lay outside the gene matches. CDR3 residues: CASSYSTGGWTEAFF. CDR3 sequence (DNA): TGTGCCAGCAGTTACTCGACAGGGGGATGGACTGAAGCTTTCTTT.

The chain's CDR3 is CASSQSGTSGHTQYF. CDR3 nucleotides: TGCGCCAGCAGCCAAAGTGGTACTAGCGGCCATACGCAGTATTTT. The rearrangement links TRBV4-3 to TRBJ2-3; 8 bases are shared with TRBD2. The CDR3 is 15 amino acids. V shed 2 bases, J shed 7 bases, and the junction held 8 bases outside the gene matches. Looked up from germline, CDR1 is LGHNA and CDR2 is YSLEER.

In nucleotides, the CDR3 is TGCAGTGCTACAGACGGGGTGCAGTTCTTC. Translated, it gives CSATDGVQFF. The chain links TRBV20-1 to TRBJ2-1; perhaps TRBD2 as D (5 bases). Germline assignment: CDR1 DFQATT and CDR2 SNEGSKA (reference sequence). The CDR3 loop spans 10 amino acids. The V end was cut by 4 bases, the J end by 12 bases, with 10 bases between.